This T cell receptor beta chain derives from a study of T cell responses to AZD1222 COVID-19 vaccine. Study-wide findings and caveats: Females outnumbered males among donors, who were mostly white British; clonal diversity was possibly underestimated. Only after the peak T cell response were repertoires sampled.

V was cut by 5 bases and J by 1 base, with 9 bases left in between. The germline V gene encodes CDR1 KGHSH and CDR2 LQKENI. The CDR3 length is 15 residues. A word on this clone: The antigen remains unidentified.

Profiled with immunoSEQ multiplex PCR; TCRdb holds only in-frame clones, not every one. Here the sample spans 100,000 to 150,000 clones, 88% being singletons. The source was peripheral blood, collected on day 0 of AZD1222 vaccination. V gene TRBV18 combines with J gene TRBJ2-6; D remains ambiguous. The clonotype originates from an adult in good health. In DNA, the CDR3 is TGTGCCAGCTCAAAAGGGCGTTCTGGGGCCAACGTCCTGACTTTC. Translating gives CASSKGRSGANVLTF.